This T cell receptor beta chain was observed in a study of cytomegalovirus exposure and HLA in healthy donors. Study results and caveats: There were around 160 TCR beta chains listed as cytomegalovirus-associated.

PCR used 60 Vbeta primers and 13 Jbeta primers. Here immunoSEQ multiplex PCR was the method, and the copy in TCRdb shows in-frame clones only, minus some. The table has about 110,000 clones, 67% seen once. Germline V gene lookup returns CDR1 SGHRS and CDR2 YFSETQ. V was pared by 1 base and J by 5 bases, with 7 bases between. The CDR3 covers 13 residues. As for this clone: Antigen unknown.

The TCR comes from a man younger than 35 in good health and CMV-seropositive. Sequencing input: PBMCs. J is TRBJ2-1 and V is TRBV5-1; D is unclear. The DNA for the CDR3 is TGCGCCAGCAGCTTGTGGCAGAACAATGAGCAGTTCTTC. Amino acids: CASSLWQNNEQFF.